This entry concerns a single T cell receptor beta chain. The sample is drawn from a study of blood T cell repertoires in COVID-19. In the study overall: There were acute and convalescent COVID-19 samples, and they came from the United States, Italy and Spain.

Using immunoSEQ multiplex PCR, the repertoire was profiled, and TCRdb retains in-frame clones only, with some absent. The sample holds about 130,000 clones; 80% to 90% are singletons and the top ten take more than 3.5%. Germline trimming cut 4 bases from V and 7 bases from J; bases unmatched to any gene: 8. CDR3 length equals 14 residues. The V gene's germline CDR1 is SQVTM and CDR2 ANQGSEA. The chain carries TRBV29-1 and TRBJ2-2; 8 bases agree with TRBD1. Sequenced sample: peripheral blood. This receptor was identified in a woman in her sixties with acute or convalescent COVID-19. The DNA of the CDR3 is TGCAGCGTTGCCCCGGACAGGGTGGACGGGGAGCTGTTTTTT. It codes for CSVAPDRVDGELFF.